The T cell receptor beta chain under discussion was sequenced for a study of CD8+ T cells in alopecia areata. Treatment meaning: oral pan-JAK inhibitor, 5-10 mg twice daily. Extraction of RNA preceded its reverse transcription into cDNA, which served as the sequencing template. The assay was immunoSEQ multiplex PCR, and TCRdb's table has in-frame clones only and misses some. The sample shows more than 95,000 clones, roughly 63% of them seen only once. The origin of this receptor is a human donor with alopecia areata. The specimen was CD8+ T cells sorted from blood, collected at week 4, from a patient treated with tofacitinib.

The CDR3 DNA reads as TGTGCCAGCAGTAGTGGACAGGGCATTGAAGCTTTCTTT. Protein: CASSSGQGIEAFF. The chain is built from TRBV28 and TRBJ1-1; TRBD1 matches at 8 bases. The CDR3 covers 13 residues. V lost 5 bases to trimming and J lost 7 bases; unmatched junction nucleotides: 6. Looked up from germline, CDR1 is MDHEN and CDR2 is SYDVKM.